Only one count was recorded for the clone carrying this TCR beta chain. This specimen includes other DNA sequences encoding the same CDR3. This entry belongs to a study of shared clonotypes between healthy human individuals. As handled by the study authors: Junction-only sequences without quality scores were provided by ImmunoSEQ, so filtering was different. Libraries were prepared by immunoSEQ multiplex PCR; TCRdb keeps only in-frame clonotypes and omits some of them. Clonal size and the V and J genes are those of that table, whereas D and trimming came from the DNA. The sample contains roughly 1 million clones, approximately 80% of which appear only once. Germline V gene data show CDR1 as MDHEN and CDR2 as SYDVKM. The CDR3 contains 15 residues. V lost 6 bases and J lost 0, with 9 bases in between.

The chain recombines TRBV28 with TRBJ1-6; no firm D call. The specimen sequenced was memory CD4+ T cells from PBMCs. Sample subset: CD45RA-negative fraction. This TCR derives from a man between 18 and 35 years old in good health. Some clones in this sample may be carry-over from other donors' samples. The CDR3 sequence is CASRRSSSYNSPLHF. The CDR3 region has the DNA TGTGCCAGCAGGCGTTCCAGCTCCTATAATTCACCCCTCCACTTT.